The sequence of this T cell receptor beta chain was determined in a study of T cell repertoires in cytomegalovirus infection. Study summary: Matching HLA type, along with CMV infection, was indicated by public TCR beta signatures.

In TCRdb, the reads were re-called with MiXCR into one record per CDR3 protein. The table shows approximately 320,000 distinct CDR3 sequences, with more than 8% occurring only once. As regards this clonotype: Its antigen is not identified.

Study-wide points: The cumulative frequency of public TCR beta families identified carriers of CMV plus the relevant HLA. HLA-C-restricted, CMV-specific TCR beta clonotypes were dominant ex vivo.

This CDR3 contains 14 residues. Germline V gives CDR1 SGHTA, CDR2 FQGTGA. The V and J ends lost 5 bases and 0 bases respectively, with 8 bases between them. V usage is TRBV7-3 and J usage is TRBJ1-3; D is unclear. The receptor was isolated from a human donor in good health (CMV status not recorded). Some clones in this sample may be carry-over from other donors' samples. Sequenced sample: PBMCs. CDR3 region: CASSKGPSGNTIYF. The CDR3 coding sequence is TGTGCCAGCAGCAAAGGACCCTCTGGAAACACCATATATTTT.